The rows below give T cell receptor beta chains drawn from one sample of a study of T-cell reconstitution after alpha-beta-depleted transplantation in children. From the PCR reads, TCRdb called clonotypes with MiXCR, one entry per CDR3 protein. The sample records 250,000 to 300,000 distinct CDR3 sequences, almost 10% being singletons. Here the sequenced sample was PBMCs from the stem cell graft donor, taken from the stem cell graft. The receptors come from a human donor who donated a stem cell graft to a child with SCID. Both conserved end residues are part of each CDR3. Fields, in order: J gene, V gene, D gene, clone size, CDR3 protein, CDR3 DNA. D genes are given only for firm matches. Part of the rows lack a size; the others show once, few, many or a class for expanded clones.

TRBJ2-1 TRBV5-6 . few CASSLVGFGNEQFF TGTGCCAGCAGCTTGGTAGGTTTTGGTAATGAGCAGTTCTTC
TRBJ2-1 TRBV7-9 TRBD2 . CASSSTSGRYNEQFF TGTGCCAGCAGCTCGACTAGCGGGCGCTACAATGAGCAGTTCTTC
TRBJ1-1 TRBV5-1 . many CASSLGPDTEAFF TGCGCCAGCAGCTTGGGTCCTGACACTGAAGCTTTCTTT
TRBJ1-2 TRBV6-5 . few CASMRGEGGYTF TGTGCCAGCATGCGGGGAGAAGGAGGCTACACCTTC
TRBJ2-1 TRBV14 . . CASSPNVLTYNEQFF TGTGCCAGCAGCCCGAACGTGCTGACCTACAATGAGCAGTTCTTC
TRBJ2-7 TRBV20-1 TRBD2 few CSARLAGGLEQYF TGCAGTGCTAGACTAGCGGGGGGGCTTGAGCAGTACTTC
TRBJ2-7 TRBV12-3/TRBV12-4 . . CASSSIRGEQYF TGTGCCAGCAGTTCCATAAGGGGCGAGCAGTACTTC
TRBJ2-5 TRBV2 TRBD1 . CASSPDRASETQYF TGTGCCAGCAGTCCTGACAGGGCTAGTGAGACCCAGTACTTC
TRBJ2-5 TRBV20-1 . many CSARSGQETQYF TGCAGTGCTAGGTCCGGCCAAGAGACCCAGTACTTC
TRBJ2-7 TRBV3-1 TRBD1 many CASSLQGSYEQYF TGTGCCAGCAGCCTACAGGGGTCCTACGAGCAGTACTTC
TRBJ2-7 TRBV5-1 . . CASSLDRDSSEQYF TGCGCCAGCAGCTTGGACAGGGATTCATCCGAGCAGTACTTC
TRBJ2-7 TRBV6-1 . . CASSKGGPYEQYF TGTGCCAGCAGTAAGGGGGGACCCTACGAGCAGTACTTC
TRBJ2-7 TRBV14 . many CASSQGTGAYEQYF TGTGCCAGCAGCCAAGGAACAGGAGCCTACGAGCAGTACTTC
TRBJ2-7 TRBV18 TRBD1 . CASSPFPPGQGAYEQYF TGTGCCAGCTCACCGTTTCCCCCGGGACAGGGGGCCTACGAGCAGTACTTC
TRBJ1-2 TRBV20-1 . few CSARDFPTSTGGYTF TGCAGTGCTAGAGATTTCCCCACCTCGACGGGTGGCTACACCTTC
TRBJ2-2 TRBV5-6 . few CASSLGHQTGELFF TGTGCCAGCAGCTTAGGACATCAGACCGGGGAGCTGTTTTTT
TRBJ2-2 TRBV7-9 TRBD1 few CASSPPDRANTGELFF TGTGCCAGCAGCCCCCCGGACAGGGCAAACACCGGGGAGCTGTTTTTT
TRBJ2-3 TRBV7-3 TRBD1 . CASSWGQGPDTQYF TGTGCCAGCAGCTGGGGACAGGGACCAGATACGCAGTATTTT
TRBJ1-1 TRBV12-3/TRBV12-4 . . CASSFTDQNTEAFF TGTGCCAGCAGTTTTACAGATCAAAACACTGAAGCTTTCTTT
TRBJ1-2 TRBV12-3/TRBV12-4 TRBD1 . CASSTTSTGGGYTF TGTGCCAGCAGTACAACCTCGACAGGGGGTGGCTACACCTTC
TRBJ1-2 TRBV5-1 TRBD1 . CASTGQSGPYGYTF TGCGCCAGCACGGGACAGAGCGGCCCATATGGCTACACCTTC
TRBJ2-7 TRBV6-2/TRBV6-3 . few CANGAGYHEQYF TGTGCCAATGGGGCAGGTTACCACGAGCAGTACTTC
TRBJ2-7 TRBV12-3/TRBV12-4 . . CASTLGTDYEQYF TGTGCCAGCACCCTTGGGACGGACTACGAGCAGTACTTC
TRBJ2-3 TRBV12-3/TRBV12-4 . many CASSRLPESTDTQYF TGTGCCAGCAGTCGACTACCTGAAAGCACAGATACGCAGTATTTT
TRBJ2-5 TRBV4-2 . few CASSQEWIELQETQYF TGTGCCAGCAGCCAAGAGTGGATTGAGCTCCAAGAGACCCAGTACTTC
TRBJ2-2 TRBV5-1 . few CASSLEWYGELFF TGCGCCAGCAGCTTGGAGTGGTACGGGGAGCTGTTTTTT
TRBJ2-5 TRBV12-3/TRBV12-4 . many CASSFRGSETQYF TGTGCCAGCAGTTTTCGGGGATCAGAGACCCAGTACTTC
TRBJ2-2 TRBV7-3 . . CASSLLVTGELFF TGTGCCAGCAGCTTACTTGTCACCGGGGAGCTGTTTTTT
TRBJ1-4 TRBV4-1 . many CASSQGSRFNEKLFF TGCGCCAGCAGCCAAGGTAGCCGGTTTAATGAAAAACTGTTTTTT
TRBJ2-3 TRBV6-1 . many CASSRRRESDTQYF TGTGCCAGCAGCCGGAGGAGAGAGTCAGATACGCAGTATTTT
TRBJ2-5 TRBV5-1 . . CASSLAFGTEETQYF TGCGCCAGCAGCTTGGCTTTCGGGACGGAAGAGACCCAGTACTTC
TRBJ1-5 TRBV21-1 . . CANSKNIPQPQHF TGTGCCAACAGCAAAAATATCCCTCAGCCCCAGCATTTT
TRBJ2-7 TRBV18 . . CASSPNQGNYEQYF TGTGCCAGCTCACCGAACCAGGGGAACTACGAGCAGTACTTC
TRBJ2-7 TRBV5-1 . . CASSLAPDPYEQYF TGCGCCAGCAGCTTGGCCCCCGATCCCTACGAGCAGTACTTC
TRBJ2-1 TRBV2 . . CASLTTVGEQFF TGTGCCAGCCTGACAACGGTCGGTGAGCAGTTCTTC
TRBJ2-2 TRBV5-1 TRBD1 few CASSLGQGAGTGELFF TGCGCCAGCAGCTTAGGACAGGGGGCTGGCACCGGGGAGCTGTTTTTT
TRBJ2-7 TRBV6-1 TRBD1 . CASSPGQGISYEQYF TGTGCCAGCAGCCCCGGACAGGGTATCTCCTACGAGCAGTACTTC
TRBJ2-1 TRBV11-2 . many CASTPRQVYYNEQFF TGTGCCAGCACCCCTCGGCAGGTGTATTACAATGAGCAGTTCTTC
TRBJ2-3 TRBV7-3 TRBD2 few CASSAWSGGGLDTQYF TGTGCCAGCAGCGCCTGGTCGGGGGGGGGCCTAGATACGCAGTATTTT
TRBJ2-6 TRBV11-1 TRBD2 . CASRSKREKAGANVLTF TGTGCCAGCAGATCCAAGCGGGAAAAGGCTGGGGCCAACGTCCTGACTTTC
TRBJ1-4 TRBV12-3/TRBV12-4 TRBD1 few CASSSRTGVQEKLFF TGTGCCAGCAGTTCCCGGACAGGGGTACAGGAAAAACTGTTTTTT
TRBJ2-3 TRBV20-1 TRBD2 few CSTGLAPDTQYF TGCAGTACCGGACTAGCCCCAGATACGCAGTATTTT
TRBJ2-6 TRBV7-9 . . CASSPSGLPVLTF TGTGCCAGCAGCCCCTCGGGTCTGCCCGTCCTGACTTTC
TRBJ2-7 TRBV7-6 . few CASSPRPRELAYSYEQYF TGTGCCAGCAGCCCCCGTCCTCGGGAACTAGCTTATTCCTACGAGCAGTACTTC
TRBJ2-1 TRBV11-2 . . CASSLLRGSDEQFF TGTGCCAGCAGCCTCCTCCGGGGTTCGGATGAGCAGTTCTTC
TRBJ2-5 TRBV5-1 . few CASSQNQGKETQYF TGCGCCAGCAGTCAGAACCAGGGTAAAGAGACCCAGTACTTC
TRBJ2-2 TRBV6-2/TRBV6-3 . . CASSSPGVSGELFF TGTGCCAGCAGTTCCCCAGGGGTTAGCGGGGAGCTGTTTTTT
TRBJ2-5 TRBV4-1 TRBD2 many CASSHPGLAGGTDLETQYF TGCGCCAGCAGCCACCCGGGACTAGCGGGGGGCACTGACTTGGAGACCCAGTACTTC
TRBJ1-5 TRBV20-1 . . CSARDLRDQPQHF TGCAGTGCTAGAGATCTCAGGGACCAGCCCCAGCATTTT
TRBJ2-3 TRBV9 TRBD2 many CASSVKVAGTTDTQYF TGTGCCAGCAGCGTAAAGGTAGCGGGGACCACAGATACGCAGTATTTT
TRBJ2-1 TRBV21-1 . many CASAKVILSYNEQFF TGTGCCAGCGCAAAGGTGATCCTCTCCTACAATGAGCAGTTCTTC
TRBJ2-7 TRBV20-1 . few CSARSRAGSYEQYF TGCAGTGCTCGGAGCAGGGCAGGCTCCTACGAGCAGTACTTC
TRBJ2-1 TRBV5-6 TRBD2 few CASSWTTSGGSNEQFF TGTGCCAGCAGCTGGACGACTAGCGGGGGGTCCAATGAGCAGTTCTTC
TRBJ1-1 TRBV4-1 . few CASSQRETEAFF TGCGCCAGCAGCCAGCGCGAGACTGAAGCTTTCTTT
TRBJ2-1 TRBV5-5 . few CASSPTDSPRNEQFF TGTGCCAGCAGCCCGACCGACTCCCCGCGCAATGAGCAGTTCTTC
TRBJ1-4 TRBV9 . few CASSVEGSPNEKLFF TGTGCCAGCAGCGTAGAGGGGAGTCCTAATGAAAAACTGTTTTTT
TRBJ2-5 TRBV15 . many CATSRAGETQYF TGTGCCACCAGCAGGGCAGGGGAGACCCAGTACTTC
TRBJ1-2 TRBV5-1 . . CASSQDGGIYGYTF TGCGCCAGCAGCCAGGACGGGGGGATCTATGGCTACACCTTC